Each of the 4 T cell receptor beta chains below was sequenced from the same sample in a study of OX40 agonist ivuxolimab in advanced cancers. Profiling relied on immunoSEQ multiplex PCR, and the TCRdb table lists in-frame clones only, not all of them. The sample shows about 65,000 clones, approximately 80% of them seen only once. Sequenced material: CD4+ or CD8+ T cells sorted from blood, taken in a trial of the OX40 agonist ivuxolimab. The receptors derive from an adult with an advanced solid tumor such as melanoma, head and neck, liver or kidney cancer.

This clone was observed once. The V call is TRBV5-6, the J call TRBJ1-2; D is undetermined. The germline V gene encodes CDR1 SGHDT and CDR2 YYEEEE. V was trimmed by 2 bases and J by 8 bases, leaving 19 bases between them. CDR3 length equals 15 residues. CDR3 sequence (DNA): TGTGCCAGCAGCTTTACCGGGAAATCCTCAATCGGCTACACCTTC. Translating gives CASSFTGKSSIGYTF.

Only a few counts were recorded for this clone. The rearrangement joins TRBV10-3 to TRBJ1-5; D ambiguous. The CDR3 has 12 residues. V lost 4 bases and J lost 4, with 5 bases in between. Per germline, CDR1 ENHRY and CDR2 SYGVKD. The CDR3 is CAISGQNQPQHF. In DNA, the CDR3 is TGTGCCATCAGTGGGCAGAATCAGCCCCAGCATTTT.

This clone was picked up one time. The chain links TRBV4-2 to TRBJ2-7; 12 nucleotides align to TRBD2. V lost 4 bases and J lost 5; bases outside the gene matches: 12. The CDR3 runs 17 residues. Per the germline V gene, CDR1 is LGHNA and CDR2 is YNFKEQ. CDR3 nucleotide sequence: TGTGCCAGCAGCCCTCAACTTGGACTAGCGGGATCAAACGAGCAGTACTTC. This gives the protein CASSPQLGLAGSNEQYF.

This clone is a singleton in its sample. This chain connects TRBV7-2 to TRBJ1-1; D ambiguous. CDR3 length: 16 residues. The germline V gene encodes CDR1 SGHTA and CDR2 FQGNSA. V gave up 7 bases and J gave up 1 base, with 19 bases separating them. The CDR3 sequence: CASTILVGIRNTEAFF. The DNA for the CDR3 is TGTGCCAGCACCATCTTAGTAGGAATTCGGAACACTGAAGCTTTCTTT.